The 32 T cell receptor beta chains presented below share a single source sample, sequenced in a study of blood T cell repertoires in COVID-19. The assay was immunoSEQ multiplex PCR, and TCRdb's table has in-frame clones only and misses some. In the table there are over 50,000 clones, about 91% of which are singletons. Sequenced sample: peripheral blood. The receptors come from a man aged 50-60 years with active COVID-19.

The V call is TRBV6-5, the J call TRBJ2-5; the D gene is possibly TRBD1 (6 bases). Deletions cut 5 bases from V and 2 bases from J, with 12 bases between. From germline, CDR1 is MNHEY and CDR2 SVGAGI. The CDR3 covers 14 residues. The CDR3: CASSRATGQETQYF. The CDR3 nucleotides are TGTGCCAGCAGTCGAGCGACAGGTCAAGAGACCCAGTACTTC.

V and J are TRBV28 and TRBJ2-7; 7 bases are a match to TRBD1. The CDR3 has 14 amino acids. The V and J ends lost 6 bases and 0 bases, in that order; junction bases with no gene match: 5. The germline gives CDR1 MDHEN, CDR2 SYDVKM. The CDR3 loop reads CASRGQAGSYEQYF. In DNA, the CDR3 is TGTGCCAGCAGAGGACAGGCCGGCTCCTACGAGCAGTACTTC. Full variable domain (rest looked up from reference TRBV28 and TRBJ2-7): DVKVTQSSRYLVKRTGEKVFLECVQDMDHENMFWYRQDPGLGLRLIYFSYDVKMKEKGDIPEGYSVSREKKERFSLILESASTNQTSMYLCASRGQAGSYEQYFGPGTRLTVT.

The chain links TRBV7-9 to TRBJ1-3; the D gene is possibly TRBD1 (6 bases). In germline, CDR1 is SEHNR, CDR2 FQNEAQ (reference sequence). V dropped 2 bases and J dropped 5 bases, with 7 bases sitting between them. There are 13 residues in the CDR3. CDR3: CASSLTGRNTIYF. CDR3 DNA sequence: TGTGCCAGCAGCTTAACAGGGAGAAACACCATATATTTT.

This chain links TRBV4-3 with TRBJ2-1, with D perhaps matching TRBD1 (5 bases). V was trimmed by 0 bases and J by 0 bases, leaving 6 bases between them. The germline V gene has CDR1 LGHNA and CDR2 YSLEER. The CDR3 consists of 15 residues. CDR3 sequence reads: CASSQDRVSYNEQFF. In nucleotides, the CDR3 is TGCGCCAGCAGCCAAGACAGGGTCTCCTACAATGAGCAGTTCTTC.

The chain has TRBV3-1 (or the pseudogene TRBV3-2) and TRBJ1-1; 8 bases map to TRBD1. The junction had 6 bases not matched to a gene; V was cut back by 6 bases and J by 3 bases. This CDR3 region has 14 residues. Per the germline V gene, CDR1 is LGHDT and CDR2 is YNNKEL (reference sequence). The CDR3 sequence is CASSQAGQDTEAFF. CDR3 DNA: TGTGCCAGCAGTCAGGCGGGACAGGACACTGAAGCTTTCTTT.

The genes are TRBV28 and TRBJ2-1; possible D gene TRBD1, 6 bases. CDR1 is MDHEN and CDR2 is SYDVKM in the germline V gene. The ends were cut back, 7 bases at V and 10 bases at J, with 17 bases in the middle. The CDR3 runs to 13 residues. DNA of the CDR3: TGTGCCAGCATCACAGAGGTTGGACAGGAGCAGTTCTTC. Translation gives CASITEVGQEQFF.

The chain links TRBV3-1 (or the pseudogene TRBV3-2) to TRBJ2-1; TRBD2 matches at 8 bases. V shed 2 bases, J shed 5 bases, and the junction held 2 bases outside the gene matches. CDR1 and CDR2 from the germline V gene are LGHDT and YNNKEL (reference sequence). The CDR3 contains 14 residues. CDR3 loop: CASSQSGGHNEQFF. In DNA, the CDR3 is TGTGCCAGCAGCCAAAGCGGGGGTCACAATGAGCAGTTCTTC.

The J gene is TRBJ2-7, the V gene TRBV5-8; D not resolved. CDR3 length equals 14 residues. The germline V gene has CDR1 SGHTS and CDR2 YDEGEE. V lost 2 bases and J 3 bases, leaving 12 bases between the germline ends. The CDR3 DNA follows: TGTGCCAGCAGCTTAGATGGGCGTTACTACGAGCAGTACTTC. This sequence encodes CASSLDGRYYEQYF.

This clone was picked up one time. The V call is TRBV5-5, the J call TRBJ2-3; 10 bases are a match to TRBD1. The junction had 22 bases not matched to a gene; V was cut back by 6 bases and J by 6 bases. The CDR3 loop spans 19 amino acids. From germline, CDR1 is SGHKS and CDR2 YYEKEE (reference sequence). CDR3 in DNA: TGTGCCAGCACTCTGTCGCTTCTGGGGACAGGGGTTTCGAGGGATACGCAGTATTTT. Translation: CASTLSLLGTGVSRDTQYF.

The CDR3 is CATSRDRAGGSEAFF. DNA for the CDR3: TGTGCCACCAGCAGAGATCGGGCAGGGGGGAGTGAAGCTTTCTTT. This sequence joins TRBV15 and TRBJ1-1, with TRBD1 matching 7 bases. CDR3 length: 15 residues. The germline gives CDR1 LNHNV, CDR2 YYDKDF (reference sequence). V shed 0 bases and J 7 bases; nucleotides not matched to a gene: 8.

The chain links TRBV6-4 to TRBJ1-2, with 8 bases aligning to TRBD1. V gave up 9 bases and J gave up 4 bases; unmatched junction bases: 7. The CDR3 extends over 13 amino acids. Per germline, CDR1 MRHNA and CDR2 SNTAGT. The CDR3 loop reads CASSPGGGYGYTF. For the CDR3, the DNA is TGTGCCAGTTCGCCAGGGGGCGGCTATGGCTACACCTTC.

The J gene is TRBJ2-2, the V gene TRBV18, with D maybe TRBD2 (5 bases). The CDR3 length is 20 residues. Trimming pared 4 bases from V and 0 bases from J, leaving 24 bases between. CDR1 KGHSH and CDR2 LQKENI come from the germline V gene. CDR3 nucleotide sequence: TGTGCCAGCTCACAACACGCGGCAGGAGGAATAAACGCGAACACCGGGGAGCTGTTTTTT. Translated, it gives CASSQHAAGGINANTGELFF.

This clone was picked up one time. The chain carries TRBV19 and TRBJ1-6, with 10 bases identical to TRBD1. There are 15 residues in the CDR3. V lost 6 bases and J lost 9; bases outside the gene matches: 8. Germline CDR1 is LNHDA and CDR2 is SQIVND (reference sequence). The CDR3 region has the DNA TGTGCCAGTAGCTCCGGGGGACAGGGGCTTTCACCCCTCCACTTT. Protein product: CASSSGGQGLSPLHF.

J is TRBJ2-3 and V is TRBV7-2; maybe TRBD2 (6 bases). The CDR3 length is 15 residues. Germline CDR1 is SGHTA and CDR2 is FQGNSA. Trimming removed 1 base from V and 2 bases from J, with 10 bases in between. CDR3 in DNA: TGTGCCAGCAGCTTAGGCGGGACCAACACAGATACGCAGTATTTT. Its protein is CASSLGGTNTDTQYF. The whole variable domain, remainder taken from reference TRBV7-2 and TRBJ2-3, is GAGVSQSPSNKVTEKGKDVELRCDPISGHTALYWYRQSLGQGLEFLIYFQGNSAPDKSGLPSDRFSAERTGGSVSTLTIQRTQQEDSAVYLCASSLGGTNTDTQYFGPGTRLTVL.

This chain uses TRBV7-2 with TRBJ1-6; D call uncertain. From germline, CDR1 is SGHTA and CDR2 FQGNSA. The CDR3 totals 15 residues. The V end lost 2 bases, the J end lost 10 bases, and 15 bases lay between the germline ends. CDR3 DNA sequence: TGTGCCAGCAGCTTACAGGTGGTGGGAGGGTCACCCCTCCACTTT. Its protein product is CASSLQVVGGSPLHF.

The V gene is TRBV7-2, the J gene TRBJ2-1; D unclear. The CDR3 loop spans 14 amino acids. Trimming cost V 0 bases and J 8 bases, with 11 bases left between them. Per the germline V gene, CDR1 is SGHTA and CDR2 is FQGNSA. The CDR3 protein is CASSLASIIDEQFF. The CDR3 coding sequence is TGTGCCAGCAGCTTAGCGTCTATTATCGATGAGCAGTTCTTC.

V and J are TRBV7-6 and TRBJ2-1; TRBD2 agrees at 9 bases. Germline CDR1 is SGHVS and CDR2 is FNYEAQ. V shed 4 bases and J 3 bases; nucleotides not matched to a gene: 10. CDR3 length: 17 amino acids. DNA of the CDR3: TGTGCCAGCAGCTCCCACTTAGCGGGGGAAAACTACAATGAGCAGTTCTTC. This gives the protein CASSSHLAGENYNEQFF.

CDR3 DNA sequence: TGTGCCAGCAGGGGACTAGCGGGGGGTAAGGACGAGCAGTACTTC. It codes for CASRGLAGGKDEQYF. The J gene is TRBJ2-7, the V gene TRBV6-9; 15 bases line up with TRBD2. This CDR3 contains 15 residues. J lost 5 bases, V lost 6 bases, and 5 bases had no gene match. Per the germline V gene, CDR1 is MNHGY and CDR2 is SVAAGI.

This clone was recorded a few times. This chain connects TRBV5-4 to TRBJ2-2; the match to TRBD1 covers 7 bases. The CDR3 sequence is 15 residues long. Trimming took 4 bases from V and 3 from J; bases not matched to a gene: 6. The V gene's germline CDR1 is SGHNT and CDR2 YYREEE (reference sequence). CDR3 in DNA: TGTGCCAGCAGCATACAGGGGCGGGACACCGGGGAGCTGTTTTTT. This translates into CASSIQGRDTGELFF.

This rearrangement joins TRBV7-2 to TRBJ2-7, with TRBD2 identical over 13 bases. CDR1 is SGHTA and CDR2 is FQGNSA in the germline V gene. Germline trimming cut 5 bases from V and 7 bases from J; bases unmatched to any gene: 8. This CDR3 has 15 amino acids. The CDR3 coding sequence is TGTGCCAGCAGCCCTGGACTAGCGGGAGCGGGGGAGCAGTACTTC. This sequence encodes CASSPGLAGAGEQYF.

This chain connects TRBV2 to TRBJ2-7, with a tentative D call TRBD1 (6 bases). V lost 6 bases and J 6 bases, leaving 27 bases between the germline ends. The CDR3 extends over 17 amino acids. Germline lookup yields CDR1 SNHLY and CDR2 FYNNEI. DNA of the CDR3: TGTGCCAGCAGAGCCTTGGCCGCGGCAGGGGTGGATCGCGAGCAGTACTTC. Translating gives CASRALAAAGVDREQYF.

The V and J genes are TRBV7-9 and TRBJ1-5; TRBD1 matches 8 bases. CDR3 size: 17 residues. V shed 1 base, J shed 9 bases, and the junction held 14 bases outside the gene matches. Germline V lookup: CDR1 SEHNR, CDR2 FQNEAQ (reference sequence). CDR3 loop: CASSLVGQGGSSGPQHF. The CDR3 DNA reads TGTGCCAGCAGCTTAGTAGGACAGGGAGGCTCGTCGGGGCCCCAGCATTTT.

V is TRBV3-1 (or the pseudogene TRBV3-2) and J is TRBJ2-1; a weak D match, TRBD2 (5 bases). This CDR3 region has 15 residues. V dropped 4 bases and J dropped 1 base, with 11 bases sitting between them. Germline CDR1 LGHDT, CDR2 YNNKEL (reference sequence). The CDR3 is CASSPETGSYNEQFF. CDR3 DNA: TGTGCCAGCAGCCCCGAAACGGGATCCTACAATGAGCAGTTCTTC.

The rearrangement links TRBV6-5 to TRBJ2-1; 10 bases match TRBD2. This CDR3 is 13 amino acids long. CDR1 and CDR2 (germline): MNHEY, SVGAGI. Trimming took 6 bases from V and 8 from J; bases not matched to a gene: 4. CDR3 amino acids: CASRDSGGDEQFF. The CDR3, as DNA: TGTGCCAGCAGAGACAGCGGGGGGGATGAGCAGTTCTTC.

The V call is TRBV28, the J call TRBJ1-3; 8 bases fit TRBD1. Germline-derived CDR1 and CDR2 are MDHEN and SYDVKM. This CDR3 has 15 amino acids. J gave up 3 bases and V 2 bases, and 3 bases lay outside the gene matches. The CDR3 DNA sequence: TGTGCCAGCAGTTTAAGACAGGGGTTTGGAAACACCATATATTTT. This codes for CASSLRQGFGNTIYF.

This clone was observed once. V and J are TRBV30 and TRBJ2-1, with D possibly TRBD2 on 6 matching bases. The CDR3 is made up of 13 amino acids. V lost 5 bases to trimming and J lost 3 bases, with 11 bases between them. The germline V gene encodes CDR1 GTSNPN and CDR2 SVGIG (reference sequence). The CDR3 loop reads CAWGIADYNEQFF. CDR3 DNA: TGTGCCTGGGGGATAGCGGACTACAATGAGCAGTTCTTC. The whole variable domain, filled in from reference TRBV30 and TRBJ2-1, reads SQTIHQWPATLVQPVGSPLSLECTVEGTSNPNLYWYRQAAGRGLQLLFYSVGIGQISSEVPQNLSASRPQDRQFILSSKKLLLSDSGFYLCAWGIADYNEQFFGPGTRLTVL.

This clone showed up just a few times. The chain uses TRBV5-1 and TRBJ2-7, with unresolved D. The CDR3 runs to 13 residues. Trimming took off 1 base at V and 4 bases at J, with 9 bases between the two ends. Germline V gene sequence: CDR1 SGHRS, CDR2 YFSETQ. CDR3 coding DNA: TGCGCCAGCAGCTTGTACGGGTTGTACGAGCAGTACTTC. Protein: CASSLYGLYEQYF. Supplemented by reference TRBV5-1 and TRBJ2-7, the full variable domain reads KAGVTQTPRYLIKTRGQQVTLSCSPISGHRSVSWYQQTPGQGLQFLFEYFSETQRNKGNFPGRFSGRQFSNSRSEMNVSTLELGDSALYLCASSLYGLYEQYFGPGTRLTVT.

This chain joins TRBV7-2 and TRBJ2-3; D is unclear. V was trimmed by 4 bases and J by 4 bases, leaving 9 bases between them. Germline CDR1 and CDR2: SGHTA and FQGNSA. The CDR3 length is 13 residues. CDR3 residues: CASSSRSPDTQYF. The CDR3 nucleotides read TGTGCCAGCAGCTCGCGGAGCCCAGATACGCAGTATTTT.

In DNA, the CDR3 is TGCAGCGTTTTTGTACGTAGCGGGGAGCTGTTTTTT. Translating it yields CSVFVRSGELFF. The chain carries TRBV29-1 and TRBJ2-2, with D uncertain. The CDR3 is 12 residues long. V was cut by 5 bases and J by 7 bases, with 11 bases left in between. The germline gives CDR1 SQVTM, CDR2 ANQGSEA.

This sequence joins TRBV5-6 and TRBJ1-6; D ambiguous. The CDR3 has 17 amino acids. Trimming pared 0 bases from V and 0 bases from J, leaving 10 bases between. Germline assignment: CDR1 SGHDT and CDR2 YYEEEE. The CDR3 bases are TGTGCCAGCAGCTTGGGCGCAGGAAGCTCCTATAATTCACCCCTCCACTTT. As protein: CASSLGAGSSYNSPLHF.

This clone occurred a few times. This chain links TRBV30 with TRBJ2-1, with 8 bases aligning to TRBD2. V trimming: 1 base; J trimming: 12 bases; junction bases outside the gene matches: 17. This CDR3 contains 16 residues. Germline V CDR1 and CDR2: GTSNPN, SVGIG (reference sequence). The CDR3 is CAWSAHSGVRLWSQFF. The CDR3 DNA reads TGTGCCTGGAGTGCCCATAGCGGGGTCCGCCTGTGGTCGCAGTTCTTC.

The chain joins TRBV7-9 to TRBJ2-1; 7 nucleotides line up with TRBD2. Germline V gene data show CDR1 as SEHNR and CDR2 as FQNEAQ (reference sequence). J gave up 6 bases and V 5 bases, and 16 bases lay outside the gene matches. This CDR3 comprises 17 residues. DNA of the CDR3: TGTGCCAGCAGCCACACAGAAACTAGCGCGGGGCTCAATGAGCAGTTCTTC. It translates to CASSHTETSAGLNEQFF. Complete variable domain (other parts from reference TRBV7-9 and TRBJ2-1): DTGVSQNPRHKITKRGQNVTFRCDPISEHNRLYWYRQTLGQGPEFLTYFQNEAQLEKSRLLSDRFSAERPKGSFSTLEIQRTEQGDSAMYLCASSHTETSAGLNEQFFGPGTRLTVL.